Listed below are T cell receptor beta chains from one sample, sequenced in a study of blood T cell repertoires in COVID-19. The method was immunoSEQ multiplex PCR; TCRdb's version includes in-frame clones alone and lacks a portion of them. The top ten clones hold 6% to 7% of a sample with approximately 280,000 clones, around 88% of them seen once. The sample taken for sequencing was PBMCs or T cells enriched from blood (not recorded which). The source of these receptors is a woman between 35 and 50 years old who had recovered from COVID-19. CDR3s include the opening cysteine and the closing phenylalanine or tryptophan. Each record gives: V gene, D gene, J gene, clone size, CDR3 protein, CDR3 DNA. D genes are given only for firm matches. The size of a clone is reported for some rows only, either as once, few or many, or as a class for expanded clones.

V: TRBV5-1; D: -; J: TRBJ1-1; size: -; CDR3: CASSFGQGNEAFF; DNA: TGCGCCAGCAGCTTTGGTCAGGGGAATGAAGCTTTCTTT
V: TRBV6-5; D: -; J: TRBJ2-3; size: -; CDR3: CASRSKAQDTQYF; DNA: TGTGCCAGCAGATCCAAAGCGCAAGATACGCAGTATTTT
V: TRBV2; D: TRBD1; J: TRBJ2-2; size: few; CDR3: CASKRDRNTGELFF; DNA: TGTGCCAGCAAAAGGGACAGGAACACCGGGGAGCTGTTTTTT
V: TRBV30; D: -; J: TRBJ1-4; size: -; CDR3: CACTGNEEKLFF; DNA: TGTGCCTGCACAGGGAACGAAGAAAAACTGTTTTTT
V: TRBV18; D: -; J: TRBJ1-1; size: -; CDR3: CASSPPTGPTAFF; DNA: TGTGCCAGCTCACCACCGACAGGTCCAACAGCTTTCTTT
V: TRBV3-1/TRBV3-2; D: TRBD1; J: TRBJ2-5; size: few; CDR3: CASSPGTAQETQYF; DNA: TGTGCCAGCAGCCCCGGGACAGCTCAAGAGACCCAGTACTTC
V: TRBV7-2; D: -; J: TRBJ2-3; size: -; CDR3: CASSSVQFTDTQYF; DNA: TGTGCCAGCAGCTCCGTACAGTTTACAGATACGCAGTATTTT
V: TRBV7-6; D: -; J: TRBJ2-7; size: -; CDR3: CASSLGLSGYEQYF; DNA: TGTGCCAGCAGCTTAGGGCTAAGCGGGTACGAGCAGTACTTC
V: TRBV30; D: TRBD1; J: TRBJ2-7; size: -; CDR3: CAWRAFARTGGGYEQYF; DNA: TGTGCCTGGAGAGCCTTTGCGCGGACAGGGGGCGGGTACGAGCAGTACTTC
V: TRBV29-1; D: TRBD2; J: TRBJ2-3; size: -; CDR3: CSVDSWGGITDTQYF; DNA: TGCAGCGTTGATTCTTGGGGGGGAATCACAGATACGCAGTATTTT
V: TRBV7-9; D: -; J: TRBJ1-1; size: -; CDR3: CASRSTGPEAFF; DNA: TGTGCCAGCAGGTCTACAGGGCCTGAAGCTTTCTTT
V: TRBV19; D: TRBD1; J: TRBJ1-5; size: -; CDR3: CASSRAMGTGGYQPQHF; DNA: TGTGCCAGTAGTCGGGCAATGGGGACAGGGGGATATCAGCCCCAGCATTTT
V: TRBV28; D: -; J: TRBJ2-7; size: -; CDR3: CASSFGGGGVIYEQYF; DNA: TGTGCCAGCAGTTTCGGTGGAGGGGGCGTCATATACGAGCAGTACTTC
V: TRBV7-2; D: TRBD2; J: TRBJ2-2; size: -; CDR3: CASSLAPLLAGGRSGELFF; DNA: TGTGCCAGCAGCTTAGCCCCGCTACTAGCGGGAGGGCGTAGCGGGGAGCTGTTTTTT
V: TRBV15; D: -; J: TRBJ1-1; size: -; CDR3: CATSRAAGMNTEAFF; DNA: TGTGCCACCAGCAGAGCCGCAGGGATGAACACTGAAGCTTTCTTT
V: TRBV24-1; D: -; J: TRBJ2-3; size: -; CDR3: CATSEPRGEQGGAADTQYF; DNA: TGTGCCACCAGTGAACCCCGGGGAGAGCAAGGAGGGGCGGCAGATACGCAGTATTTT
V: TRBV18; D: TRBD1; J: TRBJ2-7; size: once; CDR3: CASSPRQGEFHEQYF; DNA: TGTGCCAGCTCACCAAGACAGGGGGAATTCCACGAGCAGTACTTC
V: TRBV3-1/TRBV3-2; D: -; J: TRBJ2-1; size: -; CDR3: CASSQRDMGEQFF; DNA: TGTGCCAGCAGCCAGAGGGATATGGGGGAGCAGTTCTTC
V: TRBV14; D: -; J: TRBJ2-5; size: -; CDR3: CASSGASWETQYF; DNA: TGTGCCAGCTCAGGGGCCTCCTGGGAGACCCAGTACTTC
V: TRBV15; D: TRBD2; J: TRBJ2-7; size: -; CDR3: CATSTGTSVNEQYF; DNA: TGTGCCACCAGCACCGGGACTAGCGTCAACGAGCAGTACTTC
V: TRBV4-3; D: TRBD2; J: TRBJ2-5; size: -; CDR3: CASRGVGAVRLQETQYF; DNA: TGCGCCAGCCGGGGGGTTGGCGCCGTTAGATTACAAGAGACCCAGTACTTC
V: TRBV6-2/TRBV6-3; D: TRBD2; J: TRBJ2-1; size: -; CDR3: CASSLTGTSGRSYYNEQFF; DNA: TGTGCCAGCAGCCTCACCGGGACTAGCGGGAGGTCCTATTACAATGAGCAGTTCTTC
V: TRBV10-3; D: TRBD1; J: TRBJ1-6; size: once; CDR3: CAISGPASPGTGSPLHF; DNA: TGTGCCATCAGTGGGCCTGCCAGTCCCGGGACAGGATCACCCCTCCACTTT
V: TRBV5-1; D: TRBD1; J: TRBJ1-2; size: -; CDR3: CASSLVGQEVYTF; DNA: TGCGCCAGCAGCTTGGTAGGACAGGAGGTCTACACCTTC
V: TRBV19; D: TRBD1; J: TRBJ1-2; size: -; CDR3: CASSASAGTGGYTF; DNA: TGTGCCAGTAGTGCCTCCGCCGGGACAGGGGGCTACACCTTC
V: TRBV4-3; D: TRBD1; J: TRBJ1-5; size: -; CDR3: CASSQEGQGHWPQHF; DNA: TGCGCCAGCAGCCAGGAGGGACAGGGCCATTGGCCCCAGCATTTT
V: TRBV30; D: TRBD1; J: TRBJ1-4; size: -; CDR3: CAWSDRGRLHEKLFF; DNA: TGTGCCTGGTCGGACAGGGGGAGATTGCATGAAAAACTGTTTTTT
V: TRBV18; D: TRBD1; J: TRBJ2-5; size: -; CDR3: CASTGQQQETQYF; DNA: TGTGCCAGCACGGGACAGCAACAAGAGACCCAGTACTTC
V: TRBV6-5; D: -; J: TRBJ2-1; size: -; CDR3: CASSYWASAGEQFF; DNA: TGTGCCAGCAGTTACTGGGCCTCGGCGGGGGAGCAGTTCTTC
V: TRBV2; D: -; J: TRBJ1-4; size: -; CDR3: CASMLAAGGEKLFF; DNA: TGTGCCAGCATGTTAGCGGCAGGAGGTGAAAAACTGTTTTTT
V: TRBV18; D: TRBD1; J: TRBJ1-2; size: -; CDR3: CASSLWTGQGYTF; DNA: TGTGCCAGCTCCTTATGGACAGGGCAGGGCTACACCTTC
V: TRBV28; D: TRBD1; J: TRBJ1-5; size: once; CDR3: CASRGTGVAPSNQPQHF; DNA: TGTGCCAGCAGGGGGACAGGGGTCGCCCCTAGCAATCAGCCCCAGCATTTT
V: TRBV18; D: TRBD1; J: TRBJ1-4; size: -; CDR3: CASQEGQAEKLFF; DNA: TGTGCCAGTCAGGAGGGACAGGCGGAAAAACTGTTTTTT
V: TRBV7-8; D: -; J: TRBJ2-7; size: -; CDR3: CASSLELRRESHEQYF; DNA: TGTGCCAGCAGCTTAGAACTTCGAAGGGAGTCCCACGAGCAGTACTTC
V: TRBV30; D: -; J: TRBJ2-2; size: -; CDR3: CAWSRDSGELFF; DNA: TGTGCCTGGAGCAGGGATTCCGGGGAGCTGTTTTTT
V: TRBV7-2; D: TRBD2; J: TRBJ2-7; size: -; CDR3: CASGFIAGGSLEQYF; DNA: TGTGCCAGCGGATTCATAGCGGGAGGCTCCCTCGAGCAGTACTTC
V: TRBV7-2; D: -; J: TRBJ2-2; size: -; CDR3: CASSLSPWNTGELFF; DNA: TGTGCCAGCAGCTTAAGCCCATGGAACACCGGGGAGCTGTTTTTT
V: TRBV30; D: TRBD1; J: TRBJ1-1; size: few; CDR3: CAWRGTGNTEAFF; DNA: TGTGCCTGGAGAGGGACAGGGAACACTGAAGCTTTCTTT
V: TRBV28; D: TRBD2; J: TRBJ2-5; size: -; CDR3: CASSVSSGTRQTQYF; DNA: TGTGCCAGCAGTGTTTCATCTGGGACTAGACAGACCCAGTACTTC
V: TRBV11-3; D: TRBD2; J: TRBJ2-7; size: -; CDR3: CASSLVPWCGRIASYEQYF; DNA: TGTGCCAGCAGCTTAGTCCCATGGTGCGGGAGAATCGCTTCTTACGAGCAGTACTTC
V: TRBV30; D: -; J: TRBJ2-6; size: -; CDR3: CAWSVSGASYSGANVLTF; DNA: TGTGCCTGGAGTGTCTCAGGGGCCAGCTACTCTGGGGCCAACGTCCTGACTTTC
V: TRBV7-3; D: -; J: TRBJ2-5; size: -; CDR3: CASSLVQGETQYF; DNA: TGTGCCAGCAGCTTAGTCCAGGGCGAGACCCAGTACTTC
V: TRBV5-1; D: -; J: TRBJ1-3; size: -; CDR3: CASSLAGGNTIYF; DNA: TGCGCCAGCAGCTTGGCGGGTGGAAACACCATATATTTT
V: TRBV6-5; D: -; J: TRBJ1-2; size: -; CDR3: CASGSQGLDYGYTF; DNA: TGTGCCAGCGGCTCTCAGGGTCTCGACTATGGCTACACCTTC
V: TRBV7-3; D: TRBD1; J: TRBJ2-2; size: -; CDR3: CASSRGQSGELFF; DNA: TGTGCCAGCAGCCGGGGACAGTCCGGGGAGCTGTTTTTT
V: TRBV12-1; D: -; J: TRBJ1-2; size: -; CDR3: CASSFEGREWGDYGYTF; DNA: TGTGCCAGCAGCTTTGAAGGGAGGGAATGGGGGGACTATGGCTACACCTTC
V: TRBV2; D: TRBD1; J: TRBJ1-2; size: -; CDR3: CASSDRGRGRDYGYTF; DNA: TGTGCCAGCAGTGATCGGGGCAGGGGGCGCGACTATGGCTACACCTTC
V: TRBV6-2/TRBV6-3; D: -; J: TRBJ1-5; size: -; CDR3: CASSPLEYYQPQHF; DNA: TGTGCCAGCAGCCCCCTTGAATACTATCAGCCCCAGCATTTT
V: TRBV9; D: -; J: TRBJ2-2; size: -; CDR3: CASSVSQGAGRSGELFF; DNA: TGTGCCAGCAGCGTCAGTCAGGGCGCAGGGCGTAGCGGGGAGCTGTTTTTT
V: TRBV18; D: -; J: TRBJ2-5; size: -; CDR3: CASSRTSRETQYF; DNA: TGTGCCAGCTCACGAACTAGCAGAGAGACCCAGTACTTC
V: TRBV7-9; D: TRBD1; J: TRBJ1-5; size: -; CDR3: CASSGGQIGLQPQHF; DNA: TGTGCCAGCAGCGGGGGACAGATTGGGCTTCAGCCCCAGCATTTT